Each of the 21 T cell receptor beta chains below was sequenced from the same sample in a study of cytomegalovirus exposure and HLA in healthy donors. Primers: 60 Vbeta forward and 13 Jbeta reverse. Assay used: immunoSEQ multiplex PCR; TCRdb lists only in-frame clones, some missing. In the table there are around 94,000 clones, approximately 71% of which are singletons. The sequenced sample was PBMCs. These receptors were collected from a male donor in good health and CMV-seropositive.

This rearrangement joins TRBV10-3 to TRBJ2-2; TRBD2 matches 8 bases. The V gene end was trimmed by 5 bases and the J gene end by 3 bases; junction bases not matched to a gene: 5. Germline V CDR1 and CDR2: ENHRY, SYGVKD. CDR3 length: 15 amino acids. The CDR3 reads CAISFSGMDTGELFF. DNA of the CDR3: TGTGCCATCAGTTTTAGCGGGATGGACACCGGGGAGCTGTTTTTT.

The rearrangement uses TRBV29-1 and TRBJ1-2; TRBD1 matches at 11 bases. The germline V gene has CDR1 SQVTM and CDR2 ANQGSEA. V lost 2 bases and J lost 11; bases outside the gene matches: 7. CDR3 length: 13 residues. The CDR3 spells CSVELTDRGRYTF. DNA of the CDR3: TGCAGCGTTGAATTAACGGACAGGGGGCGATACACCTTC.

J is TRBJ2-7 and V is TRBV11-2, with 13 bases aligning to TRBD2. This CDR3 has 19 amino acids. The trim removed 3 bases at V and 5 bases at J, leaving 16 bases unmatched. Looked up from germline, CDR1 is SGHAT and CDR2 is FQNNGV. The CDR3, as DNA: TGTGCCAGCAGCTTTAGAACCAACCTACTAGCGGGAGGGAGGAACGAGCAGTACTTC. It specifies CASSFRTNLLAGGRNEQYF.

The rearrangement uses TRBV7-9 and TRBJ2-1; D not resolved. Germline V gene data show CDR1 as SEHNR and CDR2 as FQNEAQ (reference sequence). The CDR3 loop spans 12 amino acids. The ends were cut back, 3 bases at V and 7 bases at J, with 7 bases in the middle. The CDR3 sequence is CASSFRDNEQFF. The CDR3 DNA reads TGTGCCAGCAGCTTTAGAGATAATGAGCAGTTCTTC.

Here the CDR3 reads CASSSTGQGAGANVLTF. The DNA for the CDR3 is TGTGCCAGCAGTTCCACCGGACAGGGGGCTGGGGCCAACGTCCTGACTTTC. The chain is built from TRBV28 and TRBJ2-6, with 10 bases lining up with TRBD1. Germline lookup yields CDR1 MDHEN and CDR2 SYDVKM. The CDR3 has 17 residues. Losses at the gene ends were 4 bases for V and 2 bases for J; bases not matched to a gene: 5.

The chain combines TRBV29-1 with TRBJ1-1; 10 bases fit TRBD1. The V segment lost 7 bases and the J segment 5 bases; nucleotides outside the gene matches: 1. Per the germline V gene, CDR1 is SQVTM and CDR2 is ANQGSEA. The CDR3 contains 11 residues. CDR3 sequence reads: CSGDRGTEAFF. CDR3 sequence (DNA): TGCAGCGGGGACAGGGGTACTGAAGCTTTCTTT.

Only one count was recorded for this clone. The V call is TRBV27, the J call TRBJ1-3; D remains ambiguous. V lost 5 bases and J lost 7, with 15 bases in between. This CDR3 has 14 amino acids. CDR1 is MNHEY, CDR2 SMNVEV, per germline (reference sequence). Written as DNA, the CDR3 is TGTGCCAGCAGTCCGGCCTTAACGGGGAACACCATATATTTT. Protein product: CASSPALTGNTIYF.

The table lists this clone with a count of one. The chain has TRBV5-4 and TRBJ2-3; D is unclear. With 5 bases removed from V and 2 bases from J, the gap between germline ends came to 6 bases. This CDR3 region has 12 residues. The V gene's germline CDR1 is SGHNT and CDR2 YYREEE (reference sequence). This CDR3 is CASSVDTDTQYF. The CDR3 nucleotides are TGTGCCAGCAGTGTAGACACAGATACGCAGTATTTT.

The V and J genes are TRBV28 and TRBJ2-1, with 12 bases that match TRBD1. The CDR3 is 16 amino acids. Per germline, CDR1 MDHEN and CDR2 SYDVKM. Trimming cost V 7 bases and J 10 bases; bases outside gene matches: 14. As DNA, the CDR3 is TGTGCCAGCATCTCCCTGGGGGGACAGGGGGCACAGGAGCAGTTCTTC. This codes for CASISLGGQGAQEQFF.

The rearrangement joins TRBV5-1 to TRBJ2-1; maybe TRBD2 (6 bases). Germline loops: CDR1 SGHRS, CDR2 YFSETQ. V dropped 0 bases and J dropped 6 bases, with 16 bases sitting between them. The CDR3 length is 16 residues. The DNA for the CDR3 is TGCGCCAGCAGCTTGGGGTTCCGGGGGAGTGGCAATGAGCAGTTCTTC. Protein product: CASSLGFRGSGNEQFF.

The chain recombines TRBV11-2 with TRBJ2-7; D gene unclear. V was cut by 5 bases and J by 2 bases, with 4 bases left in between. Germline V lookup: CDR1 SGHAT, CDR2 FQNNGV. The CDR3 sequence is 11 residues long. The CDR3 DNA follows: TGTGCCAGCAGCGTCACCTACGAGCAGTACTTC. It translates to CASSVTYEQYF.

The chain has TRBV7-6 and TRBJ2-5, with D perhaps matching TRBD1 (7 bases). The CDR3 spans 15 residues. V lost 5 bases, J lost 7 bases, and 20 bases lay in between. Germline-derived CDR1 and CDR2 are SGHVS and FNYEAQ. DNA for the CDR3: TGTGCCAGCAGCCTATGGTCGGGGGCAGGGGGGACCCAGTACTTC. This encodes CASSLWSGAGGTQYF.

This chain links TRBV19 with TRBJ1-1; D perhaps matches TRBD1 (5 bases). Trimming left V 7 bases short and J 6 bases short, with 12 bases between. This CDR3 contains 12 residues. Looked up from germline, CDR1 is LNHDA and CDR2 is SQIVND (reference sequence). In DNA, the CDR3 is TGTGCCAGTACTGGGGCTCACGCTGAAGCTTTCTTT. This encodes CASTGAHAEAFF.

The table lists this clone with a few counts. J is TRBJ2-5 and V is TRBV23-1; possible D gene TRBD1, 7 bases. TRBV23-1 is treated as an ORF (open reading frame) with a function not yet certain. The CDR3 loop spans 15 amino acids. V shed 6 bases and J shed 5 bases, with 19 bases lying between them. CDR3 bases: TGCGCCAGCAGCCCGGAGGGACAGCCCCGGGAGACCCAGTACTTC. Amino acids: CASSPEGQPRETQYF.

V and J are TRBV15 and TRBJ2-5; D gene unclear. This CDR3 has 14 residues. Trimming removed 1 base at V and 0 bases at J, with 6 bases between. Germline CDR1 and CDR2: LNHNV and YYDKDF (reference sequence). CDR3 DNA: TGTGCCACCAGCAGAGTTTCGGACCAAGAGACCCAGTACTTC. Translation gives CATSRVSDQETQYF.

Only one count was recorded for this clone. This rearrangement joins TRBV4-3 to TRBJ1-3; the match to TRBD1 covers 8 bases. CDR1 is LGHNA and CDR2 is YSLEER in the germline V gene. Losses at the gene ends were 1 base for V and 0 bases for J; bases not matched to a gene: 8. This CDR3 is 18 amino acids long. The CDR3 loop reads CASSQVGPTGGSGNTIYF. For the CDR3, the DNA is TGCGCCAGCAGCCAAGTTGGGCCAACAGGGGGCTCTGGAAACACCATATATTTT.

This clone was observed a single time. This chain joins TRBV4-2 and TRBJ1-2; 7 nucleotides agree with TRBD1. This CDR3 is 18 amino acids long. Germline V gene lookup returns CDR1 LGHNA and CDR2 YNFKEQ. V shed 0 bases, J shed 8 bases, and the junction held 18 bases outside the gene matches. This CDR3 reads CASSQDVMRGQGVGGYTF. DNA for the CDR3: TGTGCCAGCAGCCAAGATGTTATGAGGGGGCAGGGGGTGGGAGGCTACACCTTC.

This chain uses TRBV28 with TRBJ2-7; D is perhaps TRBD2 (6 bases). Germline V gene lookup returns CDR1 MDHEN and CDR2 SYDVKM. V was trimmed by 3 bases and J by 3 bases, leaving 15 bases between them. The CDR3 runs to 15 residues. CDR3 protein: CASSFTGGILYEQYF. The CDR3 DNA reads as TGTGCCAGCAGTTTCACTGGAGGGATTCTCTACGAGCAGTACTTC.

The chain is built from TRBV4-2 and TRBJ1-4, with D perhaps matching TRBD1 (6 bases). Looked up from germline, CDR1 is LGHNA and CDR2 is YNFKEQ. V lost 0 bases to trimming and J lost 7 bases, with 12 bases between them. This CDR3 spans 15 amino acids. The CDR3 region has the DNA TGTGCCAGCAGCCAAGAGCAGGGGTCGGGTGAAAAACTGTTTTTT. This translates into CASSQEQGSGEKLFF.

This chain joins TRBV7-3 and TRBJ2-2, with D perhaps matching TRBD2 (6 bases). Germline loops: CDR1 SGHTA, CDR2 FQGTGA. This CDR3 region has 14 residues. With 5 bases removed from V and 3 bases from J, the gap between germline ends came to 10 bases. The CDR3 DNA sequence: TGTGCCAGCAGCCCACGGAGGGACACCGGGGAGCTGTTTTTT. Translated, it gives CASSPRRDTGELFF.

This rearrangement joins TRBV4-2 to TRBJ1-2, with D maybe TRBD1 (5 bases). The CDR3 has 15 amino acids. Trimming removed 0 bases at V and 4 bases at J, with 12 bases between. CDR1 is LGHNA, CDR2 YNFKEQ, per germline. CDR3: CASSQEAGRGYGYTF. DNA for the CDR3: TGTGCCAGCAGCCAAGAGGCAGGGAGGGGCTATGGCTACACCTTC.